A selection of T cell receptor beta chains follows, all from one sample in a study of T cells after yellow fever vaccination. TCRdb ran MiXCR on the 5' RACE reads and lists one entry per CDR3 protein. Among under 200,000 distinct CDR3 sequences listed, approximately 11% were seen once. This specimen was CD8+ T cells sorted from PBMCs, taken 15 days after the yellow fever booster vaccination. These receptors were collected from a man aged 18 to 35 who received the YFV17D yellow fever vaccine. Both conserved end residues are part of each CDR3. A D gene is named only where the DNA matches it firmly. A row's size may be missing; if present it is once, few, many or a size class.

clone_size	v_call	d_call	j_call	cdr3_aa	cdr3_nt
.	TRBV6-5	.	TRBJ1-1	CASRPMIQGVNTEAFF	TGTGCCAGCAGACCCATGATCCAGGGTGTGAACACTGAAGCTTTCTTT
.	TRBV4-3	TRBD2	TRBJ2-5	CASSQGPAAGDLETQYF	TGCGCCAGCAGCCAGGGTCCTGCAGCGGGGGATTTGGAGACCCAGTACTTC
many	TRBV15	.	TRBJ2-4	CATSRGGGATKNIQYF	TGTGCCACCAGCAGAGGGGGCGGAGCAACCAAAAACATTCAGTACTTC
many	TRBV27	.	TRBJ2-3	CASSSRGTDTQYF	TGTGCCAGCAGTTCCCGAGGGACAGATACGCAGTATTTT
many	TRBV4-3	.	TRBJ2-7	CASSQVGGALREQYF	TGCGCCAGCAGCCAAGTGGGTGGGGCCTTACGCGAGCAGTACTTC
.	TRBV27	.	TRBJ1-2	CASSPPTTNYGYTF	TGTGCCAGCAGTCCCCCGACCACTAACTATGGCTACACCTTC
.	TRBV7-9	.	TRBJ1-2	CASSTHRDLDYTF	TGTGCCAGCAGCACGCACCGGGACCTGGACTACACCTTC
.	TRBV9	.	TRBJ2-6	CASSARNSGANVLTF	TGTGCCAGCAGCGCCAGGAACTCTGGGGCCAACGTCCTGACTTTC
few	TRBV20-1	TRBD2	TRBJ2-2	CSASPGAGAGELFF	TGCAGTGCTAGCCCTGGGGCGGGGGCCGGGGAGCTGTTTTTT
.	TRBV6-5	.	TRBJ1-1	CASSYNSIEAFF	TGTGCCAGCAGTTATAACAGTATAGAAGCTTTCTTT
.	TRBV5-4	.	TRBJ2-1	CASSLSADFSSRDEQFF	TGTGCCAGCAGCTTATCCGCTGACTTCTCTTCAAGAGATGAGCAGTTCTTC
.	TRBV4-1	.	TRBJ1-2	CASSQGPRYGYTF	TGCGCCAGCAGCCAAGGCCCACGCTATGGCTACACCTTC
few	TRBV19	.	TRBJ2-7	CASSATEGYEQYF	TGTGCCAGTAGTGCAACCGAGGGGTACGAGCAGTACTTC
.	TRBV15	TRBD1	TRBJ2-3	CATSTGGVSDTQYF	TGTGCCACCAGCACAGGGGGCGTTTCAGATACGCAGTATTTT
few	TRBV7-2	.	TRBJ2-3	CASSLFPDTQYF	TGTGCCAGCAGCTTATTCCCAGATACGCAGTATTTT
few	TRBV5-6	TRBD2	TRBJ2-7	CASSLAERGAYEQYF	TGTGCCAGCAGCTTGGCTGAGCGGGGGGCCTACGAGCAGTACTTC
.	TRBV7-8	.	TRBJ2-3	CASSLILNTDTQYF	TGTGCCAGCAGCTTAATCCTGAACACAGATACGCAGTATTTT
many	TRBV27	TRBD1	TRBJ2-5	CASRAGTGSQETQYF	TGTGCCAGCAGGGCCGGGACAGGGTCCCAAGAGACCCAGTACTTC
few	TRBV10-3	.	TRBJ1-2	CAISEARGTGYGYTF	TGTGCCATCAGTGAAGCGAGGGGGACGGGGTATGGCTACACCTTC
few	TRBV5-4	.	TRBJ1-6	CASRAELSSPLHF	TGTGCCAGCAGGGCGGAGCTATCCTCACCCCTCCACTTT
many	TRBV9	.	TRBJ2-1	CASSPSTSNEQFF	TGTGCCAGCAGCCCGTCAACTTCCAATGAGCAGTTCTTC
.	TRBV18	.	TRBJ1-2	CASSPSGRASIDYGYTF	TGTGCCAGCTCACCCAGCGGGCGGGCATCCATTGACTATGGCTACACCTTC
few	TRBV5-5	.	TRBJ2-7	CASSGPVDYEQYF	TGTGCCAGCAGCGGACCGGTCGACTACGAGCAGTACTTC
.	TRBV14	.	TRBJ1-1	CASSQIESNTEAFF	TGTGCCAGCAGCCAAATTGAATCGAACACTGAAGCTTTCTTT
.	TRBV6-1	.	TRBJ2-4	CSISVPGHTFFVKNIQYF	TGTTCGATTAGCGTCCCGGGACATACTTTTTTTGTCAAAAACATTCAGTACTTC
.	TRBV10-3	.	TRBJ1-5	CAISDHGVQGGDQSQHF	TGTGCCATCAGTGATCATGGAGTACAGGGCGGTGATCAGTCCCAGCATTTT
.	TRBV20-1	TRBD2	TRBJ2-5	CSASLVSGGPYQETQYF	TGCAGTGCTAGTCTGGTTAGCGGGGGACCTTACCAAGAGACCCAGTACTTC
few	TRBV7-9	.	TRBJ2-1	CASSKPRQASYNEQFF	TGTGCCAGCAGCAAACCAAGACAGGCCTCCTACAATGAGCAGTTCTTC
few	TRBV3-1	.	TRBJ2-7	CASSRGRSEQYF	TGTGCCAGCAGCCGGGGGCGGAGCGAGCAGTACTTC
few	TRBV6-5	TRBD1	TRBJ2-2	CASSYLDRVANTGELFF	TGTGCCAGCAGTTACCTCGACAGGGTCGCGAACACCGGGGAGCTGTTTTTT
few	TRBV6-5	TRBD2	TRBJ2-1	CASSYSSTGTSIGEQFF	TGTGCCAGCAGTTACTCGAGTACCGGGACTAGTATCGGTGAGCAGTTCTTC